The T cell receptor (beta chain) described here comes from a study of blood T cell repertoires in COVID-19. The method was immunoSEQ multiplex PCR; TCRdb's version includes in-frame clones alone and lacks a portion of them. Of some 80,000 clones in the sample, around 74% were seen once. Germline V gives CDR1 MGHRA, CDR2 YSYEKL. This CDR3 is built from 15 residues. The J segment lost 2 bases and the V segment lost 5 bases, leaving 4 bases of the junction unmatched. Sample: peripheral blood. This sequence joins TRBV4-1 and TRBJ1-3, with 9 bases identical to TRBD1. The TCR sequence derives from a human donor in a cohort sampled during active COVID-19. The CDR3 spells CASSLGQGAGNTIYF. DNA for the CDR3: TGCGCCAGCAGCTTGGGACAGGGCGCTGGAAACACCATATATTTT.